This entry is about one T cell receptor (beta chain). This clone's antigen is unknown. Base qualities are not at hand, and no much larger clone is one base apart. This entry is derived from a study of tumor-infiltrating T cells and Merkel cell polyomavirus (dated by TCRdb to 2016 to 2017). For context, the study as a whole: In Merkel cell carcinoma patients, the study examined CD8+ T cells specific for the Merkel cell polyomavirus KLL epitope. Patient treatments varied, were not standardized, and included chemotherapy, radiation and immunotherapies. Patients came in at different disease stages and had a median follow-up of around 2.5 years, ranging from roughly 1.1 to 6.0 years. Of all the tumor samples in the study, one was a frozen nodal tumor digest and another was a flash-frozen core biopsy of a metastasis. Most whole-tumor samples were obtained as 25-micron curls cut from formalin-fixed, paraffin-embedded tissue blocks. In 14 to 15 samples, TRB sequencing was done on KLL-tetramer-sorted cells from blood or tumor-infiltrating lymphocytes, along with 12 matched whole-tumor samples.

Its CDR3 holds 15 amino acids, cysteine through phenylalanine. The DNA shown is the 45-base CDR3, in frame from base 1. The CDR1 and CDR2 encoded by the germline V gene are MDHEN and SYDVKM. Trimming costs V 2 bases and J 3 bases, and their ends lie 14 bases apart. The receptor library was made with the immunoSEQ multiplex PCR assay. Adaptive Biotechnologies (Seattle, WA) carried out the genomic DNA extraction, TRB sequencing and normalization. From the authors' description of their analysis: Clonality was calculated as one minus the Shannon entropy of productive TRB sequences, normalized by log2 of unique productive sequences. KLL-specific clonotypes in tumors were identified by matching TCRbeta CDR3 amino acid sequences to those from the tetramer-sorted sample of each patient. Not all clones reach the TCRdb copy of this immuneACCESS table, which keeps in-frame sequences only. Checked studies attribute under half of the gap to unresolved V genes and leave the rest unexplained. V, J and clone size reflect that table, while D and trimming were determined from the DNA. The sample table lists around 25,000 clones, 70% to 90% of them with a count of one. Jointly, the top ten make up more than 2.5% of the sample.

Summary of the overall study and its limitations: A higher intratumoral fraction of KLL-specific T cells (roughly 1.8-20% versus roughly 0-0.15%) was associated with significantly improved MCC-specific survival. KLL-specific TRB repertoires were found to be diverse and largely private, with only one public clonotype, shared by two patients, identified among several hundred unique sequences. One limitation of the study is the small sample size (n ≈ 12 patients). Because the study covered only a single viral epitope, T cells targeting other Merkel cell polyomavirus epitopes were not captured. A significant MCC-specific survival advantage (P = 0.0051) was associated with tumors having more unique KLL-specific clonotypes (roughly 5-108 vs 0-3).

Robust positive staining for Merkel cell polyomavirus Large T antigen was observed by immunohistochemistry in the tumors of all patients. More than 10 Merkel cell carcinoma patients were included, each with robust KLL-tetramer+ populations (above 0.04% of CD8+ T cells) in blood and/or cultured TIL. Every patient was Caucasian, and patient ages had a median of around 65 years and ranged from about 50 to 77 years. Lymph node tumors were analyzed for patients with unknown primaries who presented with nodal disease, or when there was not enough primary tissue. Rearrangement joined TRBV28 to TRBJ2-7, with the D gene uncertain. What was sequenced was lymph node tissue. This receptor was taken from a man between 50 and 59 years old with Merkel cell carcinoma. The DNA sequence reads TGTGCCAGCAGTTTAGGCGGTCGCGCGCTCTACGAGCAGTACTTC. It is translated as CASSLGGRALYEQYF. Beyond the CDR3, the reference TRBV28 and TRBJ2-7 genes provide the residues; the full variable domain reads: DVKVTQSSRYLVKRTGEKVFLECVQDMDHENMFWYRQDPGLGLRLIYFSYDVKMKEKGDIPEGYSVSREKKERFSLILESASTNQTSMYLCASSLGGRALYEQYFGPGTRLTVT.